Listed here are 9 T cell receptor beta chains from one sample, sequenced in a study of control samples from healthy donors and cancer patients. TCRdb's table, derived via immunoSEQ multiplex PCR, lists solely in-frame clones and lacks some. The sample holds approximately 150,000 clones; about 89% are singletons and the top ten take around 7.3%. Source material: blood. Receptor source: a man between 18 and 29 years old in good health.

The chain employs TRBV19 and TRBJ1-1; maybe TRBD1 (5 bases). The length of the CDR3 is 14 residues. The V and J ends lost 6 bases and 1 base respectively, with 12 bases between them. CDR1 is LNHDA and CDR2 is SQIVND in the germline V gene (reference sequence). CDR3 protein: CASRNRRGNTEAFF. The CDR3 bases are TGTGCCAGTAGGAATCGGAGGGGGAACACTGAAGCTTTCTTT.

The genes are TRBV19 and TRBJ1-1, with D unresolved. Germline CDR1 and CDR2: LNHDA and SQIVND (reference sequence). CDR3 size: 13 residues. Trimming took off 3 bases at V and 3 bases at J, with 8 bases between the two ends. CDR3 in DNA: TGTGCCAGTAGTATCCAACCGGACACTGAAGCTTTCTTT. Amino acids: CASSIQPDTEAFF.

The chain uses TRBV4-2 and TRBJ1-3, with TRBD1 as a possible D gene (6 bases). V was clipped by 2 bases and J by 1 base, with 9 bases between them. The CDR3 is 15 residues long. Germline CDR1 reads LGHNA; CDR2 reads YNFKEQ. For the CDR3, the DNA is TGTGCCAGCAGCCAACGGCAGGGGTCTGGAAACACCATATATTTT. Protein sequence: CASSQRQGSGNTIYF.

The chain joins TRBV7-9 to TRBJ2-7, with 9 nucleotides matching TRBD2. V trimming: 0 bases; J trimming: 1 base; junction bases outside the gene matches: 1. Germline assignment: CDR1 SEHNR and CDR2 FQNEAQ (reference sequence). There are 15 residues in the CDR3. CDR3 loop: CASSLALAGSYEQYF. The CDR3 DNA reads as TGTGCCAGCAGCTTAGCGCTAGCGGGATCCTACGAGCAGTACTTC.

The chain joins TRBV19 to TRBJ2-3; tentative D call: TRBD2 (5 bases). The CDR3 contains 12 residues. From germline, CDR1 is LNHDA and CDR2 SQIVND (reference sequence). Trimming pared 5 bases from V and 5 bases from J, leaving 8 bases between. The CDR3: CASSSAGDTQYF. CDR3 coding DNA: TGTGCCAGTAGTTCGGCGGGAGATACGCAGTATTTT.

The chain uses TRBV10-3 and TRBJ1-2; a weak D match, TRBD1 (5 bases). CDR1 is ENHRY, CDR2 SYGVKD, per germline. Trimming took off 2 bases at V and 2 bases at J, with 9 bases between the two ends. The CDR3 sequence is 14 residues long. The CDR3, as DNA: TGTGCCATCAGTGAGCCGGACAAAAACTATGGCTACACCTTC. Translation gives CAISEPDKNYGYTF.

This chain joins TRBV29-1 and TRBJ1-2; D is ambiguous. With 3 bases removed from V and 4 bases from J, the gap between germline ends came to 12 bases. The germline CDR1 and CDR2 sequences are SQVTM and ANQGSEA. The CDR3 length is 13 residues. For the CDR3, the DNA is TGCAGCGTTGACCGGCTCTCCCTCTATGGCTACACCTTC. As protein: CSVDRLSLYGYTF.

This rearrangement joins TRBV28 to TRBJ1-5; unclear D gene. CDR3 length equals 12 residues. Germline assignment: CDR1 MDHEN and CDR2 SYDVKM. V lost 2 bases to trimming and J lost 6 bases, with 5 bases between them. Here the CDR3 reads CASSLGSQPQHF. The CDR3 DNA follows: TGTGCCAGCAGTTTAGGCAGTCAGCCCCAGCATTTT. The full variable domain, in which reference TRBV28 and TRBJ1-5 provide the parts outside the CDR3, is DVKVTQSSRYLVKRTGEKVFLECVQDMDHENMFWYRQDPGLGLRLIYFSYDVKMKEKGDIPEGYSVSREKKERFSLILESASTNQTSMYLCASSLGSQPQHFGDGTRLSIL.

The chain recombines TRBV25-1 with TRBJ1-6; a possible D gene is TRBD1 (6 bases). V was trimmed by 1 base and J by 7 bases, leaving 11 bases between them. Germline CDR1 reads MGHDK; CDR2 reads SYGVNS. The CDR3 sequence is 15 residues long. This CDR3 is CASSEFRDINSPLHF. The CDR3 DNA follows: TGTGCCAGCAGTGAATTTAGGGACATAAATTCACCCCTCCACTTT.